The 7 T cell receptor beta chains in this list originate from one sample, sequenced in a study of control samples from healthy donors and cancer patients. Generated by immunoSEQ multiplex PCR, the TCRdb table keeps only in-frame clones and is missing some. In the table there are 180,000 or so clones, 90% to 95% of which are singletons. The specimen sequenced was blood. Every receptor here comes from a woman aged 55-75 years in good health.

The chain has TRBV21-1 and TRBJ1-6; TRBD1 is the table's D call and was not checked against the DNA. TRBV21-1 is annotated as a pseudogene. The CDR3 is 16 residues long. CDR3 bases: TGTGCCGCTCAAAATCCAGGACAGTTCTATAATTCACCCCTCCACTTT. Translating it yields CAAQNPGQFYNSPLHF.

The V and J genes are TRBV5-1 and TRBJ2-7; 7 nucleotides match TRBD2. CDR3 length equals 14 residues. CDR1 SGHRS and CDR2 YFSETQ come from the germline V gene. Trimming at V came to 6 bases and at J to 1 base, leaving 7 bases not matched to a gene. The CDR3 DNA follows: TGCGCCAGCACCTGGCGCGGGGGATCCTACGAGCAGTACTTC. Amino acid sequence: CASTWRGGSYEQYF.

CDR3 loop: CASSLPGVNPSDGYTF. For the CDR3, the DNA is TGTGCCAGCAGCTTACCGGGGGTGAACCCCTCGGATGGCTACACCTTC. V is TRBV5-6 and J is TRBJ1-2, with TRBD1 as a possible D gene (5 bases). V was shortened by 2 bases and J by 6 bases, with 20 bases between the two germline ends. This CDR3 spans 16 amino acids. CDR1 is SGHDT and CDR2 is YYEEEE in the germline V gene.

The chain has TRBV19 and TRBJ1-3, with D maybe TRBD1 (5 bases). This CDR3 region has 15 residues. V lost 3 bases and J 4 bases, leaving 13 bases between the germline ends. Germline CDR1 and CDR2: LNHDA and SQIVND (reference sequence). The CDR3 DNA reads TGTGCCAGTAGTATGAGACGGGGGGGAGGAAACACCATATATTTT. Its translation is CASSMRRGGGNTIYF. Supplemented by reference TRBV19 and TRBJ1-3, the full variable domain reads DGGITQSPKYLFRKEGQNVTLSCEQNLNHDAMYWYRQDPGQGLRLIYYSQIVNDFQKGDIAEGYSVSREKKESFPLTVTSAQKNPTAFYLCASSMRRGGGNTIYFGEGSWLTVV.

The V call is TRBV5-1, the J call TRBJ1-1; 8 nucleotides line up with TRBD1. The CDR3 consists of 13 residues. The junction had 1 base not matched to a gene; V was cut back by 2 bases and J by 4 bases. CDR1 is SGHRS and CDR2 is YFSETQ in the germline V gene. For the CDR3, the DNA is TGCGCCAGCAGCTTCAGGGGGCCCACTGAAGCTTTCTTT. Translated: CASSFRGPTEAFF.

The rearrangement uses TRBV3-1 (or the pseudogene TRBV3-2) and TRBJ1-2; 9 bases match TRBD1. Germline V gene data show CDR1 as LGHDT and CDR2 as YNNKEL (reference sequence). The CDR3 loop spans 16 amino acids. V lost 2 bases and J lost 8; bases outside the gene matches: 12. The CDR3 sequence is CASSQRTGASRTGYTF. The CDR3 bases are TGTGCCAGCAGCCAAAGGACAGGGGCCTCTAGGACCGGCTACACCTTC.

V usage is TRBV19 and J usage is TRBJ2-3, with 12 bases matching TRBD2. Germline loops: CDR1 LNHDA, CDR2 SQIVND (reference sequence). The CDR3 extends over 19 amino acids. Germline trimming cut 3 bases from V and 1 base from J; bases unmatched to any gene: 11. The CDR3 DNA reads TGTGCCAGTAGTATTAGAACCGGACTAGCGGGACCGGGCACAGATACGCAGTATTTT. Protein sequence: CASSIRTGLAGPGTDTQYF.